This is a list of T cell receptor beta chains from one sample in a study of control samples from healthy donors and cancer patients. Using immunoSEQ multiplex PCR, the repertoire was profiled, and TCRdb retains in-frame clones only, with some absent. The profile shows about 160,000 clones, approximately 94% of them singletons. Material for sequencing was PBMCs. The origin of the receptors is a man in his 60s with colorectal cancer. CDR3s include the opening cysteine and the closing phenylalanine or tryptophan. A D gene is named only where the DNA matches it firmly. Only part of the rows carry a size: once, few, many, or a class if the clone is expanded.

V gene,J gene,D gene,clone size,CDR3 DNA,CDR3 protein
TRBV5-1,TRBJ2-5,-,-,TGCGCCAGCAGCTTGGCCAGCCTAGGGATGGGGGAGACCCAGTACTTC,CASSLASLGMGETQYF
TRBV3-1/TRBV3-2,TRBJ2-5,TRBD2,-,TGTGCCAGCAGCCATGCCTTGACTAGCGGGGGGACTCCCCAAGAGACCCAGTACTTC,CASSHALTSGGTPQETQYF
TRBV4-3,TRBJ2-1,TRBD2,-,TGCGCCAGCAGCCCCAGGACTAGCGGGGGGCGTGAGCAGTTCTTC,CASSPRTSGGREQFF
TRBV28,TRBJ2-3,-,-,TGTGCCAGCAGTTCCGGGACGGCCACAGATACGCAGTATTTT,CASSSGTATDTQYF
TRBV5-6,TRBJ2-6,-,-,TGTGCCAGCAGCCCAGTGCGGAGCTCTGGGGCCAACGTCCTGACTTTC,CASSPVRSSGANVLTF
TRBV7-2,TRBJ2-5,-,few,TGTGCCAGCAGCTTAGAGGTCCTTCGGAGAGAGACCCAGTACTTC,CASSLEVLRRETQYF
TRBV14,TRBJ2-1,-,-,TGTGCCAGCAGCCGGCCAGGGGTGAGGGATGAGCAGTTCTTC,CASSRPGVRDEQFF
TRBV19,TRBJ2-3,-,-,TGTGCCAGTAGGTCGGGAATTACTAGCACAGATACGCAGTATTTT,CASRSGITSTDTQYF
TRBV10-3,TRBJ1-4,-,-,TGTGCCATCAGTGAAGGGGCAACTAATGAAAAACTGTTTTTT,CAISEGATNEKLFF
TRBV5-4,TRBJ1-2,-,once,TGTGCCAGCAGCCGCTCGGCTAACTATGGCTACACCTTC,CASSRSANYGYTF
TRBV25-1,TRBJ1-1,-,-,TGTGCCAGCAGTGAACACGTCCCCCAGGGAGCTTTCTTT,CASSEHVPQGAFF
TRBV5-6,TRBJ2-7,-,-,TGTGCCAGCAGCCCGATCAGGGAGTCCTACGAGCAGTACTTC,CASSPIRESYEQYF
TRBV11-2,TRBJ2-5,-,-,TGTGCCAGCAGCTTAGATAGGCTAGATGGGACCCAGTACTTC,CASSLDRLDGTQYF
TRBV2,TRBJ2-7,-,-,TGTGCCAGCAGTGAACAGGCGGACAGAGGTTCGCGGGAGCAGTACTTC,CASSEQADRGSREQYF
TRBV10-3,TRBJ1-2,-,-,TGTGCCATCGGCAGTAACTATGGCTACACCTTC,CAIGSNYGYTF
TRBV13,TRBJ2-1,TRBD2,-,TGTGCCAGCAGCTTAGAAGCGGGGAACTACAATGAGCAGTTCTTC,CASSLEAGNYNEQFF
TRBV27,TRBJ2-3,-,-,TGTGCCAGCAGTTTAAAGCCCCCAGGAGGCACAGATACGCAGTATTTT,CASSLKPPGGTDTQYF
TRBV5-5,TRBJ1-2,TRBD1,-,TGTGCCAGCAGCGCGGGACAGGCGGACTATGGCTACACCTTC,CASSAGQADYGYTF
TRBV11-2,TRBJ2-1,TRBD2,-,TGTGCCAGCAGCCAACTAGCGGGGGTGAATGAGCAGTTCTTC,CASSQLAGVNEQFF
TRBV2,TRBJ2-2,-,-,TGCGTTACAGGAGGGACCGGGGAGCTGTTTTTT,CVTGGTGELFF
TRBV4-1,TRBJ2-3,TRBD2,once,TGCGCCAGCAGCCAAGATCGGCTAGCGGTTCGGGATTTT,CASSQDRLAVRDF
TRBV4-1,TRBJ1-6,-,-,TGCGCCAGCAGCCAGGGTCCGCGTAATTCACCCCTCCACTTT,CASSQGPRNSPLHF
TRBV7-9,TRBJ2-3,-,-,TGTGCCAGCAGCTTAGATAGGGCCACTAGCACAGATACGCAGTATTTT,CASSLDRATSTDTQYF
TRBV29-1,TRBJ2-6,-,-,TGCAGCGTTTGGAGTCGTGGGGCCAACGTCCTGACTTTC,CSVWSRGANVLTF
TRBV6-4,TRBJ1-6,-,-,TGTGCCAGCAGTTCCGACGGCTTCAATTCACCCCTCCACTTT,CASSSDGFNSPLHF
TRBV4-1,TRBJ1-2,TRBD1,-,TGCGCCAGCAGCCAACCGGGACAGGGGGCTCGTAACTATGGCTACACCTTC,CASSQPGQGARNYGYTF
TRBV10-3,TRBJ2-3,TRBD2,-,TGTGCCATCACTAGTAGCGGGGGGCAAGATACGCAGTATTTT,CAITSSGGQDTQYF
TRBV5-1,TRBJ2-3,-,-,TGCGCCAGCAGCTTTGCGGGGACTCTCACAGATACGCAGTATTTT,CASSFAGTLTDTQYF
TRBV5-1,TRBJ1-6,-,-,TGCGCCAGCAGCCTTTTCGGGTGGCTGGATAATTCACCCCTCCACTTT,CASSLFGWLDNSPLHF
TRBV5-1,TRBJ2-2,-,-,TGCGCCAGCAGCGAAGCCGGGGAGCTGTTTTTT,CASSEAGELFF
TRBV7-9,TRBJ2-2,-,-,TGTGCCAGCAGCGCCAGTTGGGAGAAAACCGGGGAGCTGTTTTTT,CASSASWEKTGELFF
TRBV6-2/TRBV6-3,TRBJ1-2,-,once,TGTGCCAGCAGTGCCAGGGTTTATGGCTACACCTTC,CASSARVYGYTF
TRBV9,TRBJ2-1,-,-,TGTGCCAGCAGCCTACCCCCAACAGAGGGTGAGCAGTTCTTC,CASSLPPTEGEQFF
TRBV30,TRBJ2-4,-,-,TGTGCCTGGAGTGTAGGAGGGGGCGTCCAAAACATTCAGTACTTC,CAWSVGGGVQNIQYF
TRBV4-3,TRBJ2-7,-,-,TGCGCCAGCAGCCTGGGACGGGACTCCTACGAGCAGTACTTC,CASSLGRDSYEQYF
TRBV5-1,TRBJ2-1,-,-,TGCGCCAGCAGCTTTAATAGGGCAGGACCAGTATTCTTC,CASSFNRAGPVFF
TRBV30,TRBJ1-1,TRBD1,-,TGTGCCTGGACGACAGGGGGGAACACTGAAGCTTTCTTT,CAWTTGGNTEAFF
TRBV28,TRBJ2-2,-,-,TGTGCCAGCAGTTCGAACACCGGGGAGCTGTTTTTT,CASSSNTGELFF
TRBV9,TRBJ2-1,TRBD2,-,TGTGCCAGCAGCCTCGGGACTAGCGGTTACAATGAGCAGTTCTTC,CASSLGTSGYNEQFF
TRBV10-2,TRBJ2-2,TRBD2,few,TGCGCCAGCAGGGGGGGGGTTGAAGACTTCACCGGGGAGCTGTTTTTT,CASRGGVEDFTGELFF
TRBV5-6,TRBJ2-7,TRBD1,once,TGTGCCAGCAGCTTGGGGGACAGGGCTCACGAGCAGTACTTC,CASSLGDRAHEQYF
TRBV6-2/TRBV6-3,TRBJ1-5,TRBD1,-,TGTGCCAGCAGTTCCCGCCCCTGGACAGGGGGCAATCAGCCCCAGCATTTT,CASSSRPWTGGNQPQHF
TRBV7-2,TRBJ2-2,TRBD2,-,TGTGCCAGCAGCCCGTATATCGGGGGGGCGGCCGGGGAGCTGTTTTTT,CASSPYIGGAAGELFF
TRBV18,TRBJ1-1,-,-,TGTGCCAGCTCACCTGGGGGGCGGGACACTGAAGCTTTCTTT,CASSPGGRDTEAFF
TRBV11-2,TRBJ1-1,-,-,TGTGCCAGCAGCTACACGGGGCGAACTGAAGCTTTCTTT,CASSYTGRTEAFF
TRBV18,TRBJ1-4,TRBD1,-,TGTGCCAGCTCACCCGGGACAGGGGTAGAAAAACTGTTTTTT,CASSPGTGVEKLFF
TRBV7-2,TRBJ2-3,-,-,TGTGCCAGCAGCCTCCCGCTAGGCACAGATACGCAGTATTTT,CASSLPLGTDTQYF